A selection of T cell receptor beta chains follows, all from one sample in a study of liver allograft versus peripheral blood T cells. TCRdb recomputed calls from the reads with MiXCR, one row per CDR3 protein. The sample shows thousands of distinct CDR3 sequences, 15% to 20% of them seen only once. The receptors shown here come from a human patient who had a liver transplant. A share of the T cells may be of graft donor origin. CDR3s leave out the opening cysteine and the closing phenylalanine or tryptophan. Fields, in order: V gene, D gene, CDR3 length, CDR3 protein. D genes are given only for firm matches.

v_call: TRBV7-9; d_call: -; cdr3_length: 14; cdr3_aa: ASSLVQTEGTYEQY
v_call: TRBV15; d_call: -; cdr3_length: 13; cdr3_aa: ATSGFPGENTEAF
v_call: TRBV18; d_call: TRBD1; cdr3_length: 13; cdr3_aa: ASSPSSTGRQPQH
v_call: TRBV6-5; d_call: TRBD1; cdr3_length: 14; cdr3_aa: ASSYSWDRGYYGYT
v_call: TRBV14; d_call: -; cdr3_length: 12; cdr3_aa: ASSLGGITDTQY
v_call: TRBV7-9; d_call: -; cdr3_length: 12; cdr3_aa: ASSFGQTRDGYT
v_call: TRBV11-2; d_call: -; cdr3_length: 16; cdr3_aa: ASTITVPRGSNTGELF
v_call: TRBV7-9; d_call: -; cdr3_length: 10; cdr3_aa: ASRPVNTEAF
v_call: TRBV30; d_call: TRBD1; cdr3_length: 11; cdr3_aa: AWKDRGGEKLF
v_call: TRBV20-1; d_call: TRBD1; cdr3_length: 13; cdr3_aa: SARDPGGVGQPQH
v_call: TRBV6-6; d_call: TRBD1; cdr3_length: 16; cdr3_aa: ASRGGKGVRRGPGTQY
v_call: TRBV10-3; d_call: -; cdr3_length: 15; cdr3_aa: AISESTGVGSTGELF
v_call: TRBV9; d_call: TRBD1; cdr3_length: 15; cdr3_aa: ASSADPTGKGTDTQY
v_call: TRBV6-6; d_call: TRBD1; cdr3_length: 14; cdr3_aa: ASSPGGTGGIYGYT
v_call: TRBV6-5; d_call: -; cdr3_length: 13; cdr3_aa: ASSYVRGTSRGAF
v_call: TRBV6-5; d_call: -; cdr3_length: 10; cdr3_aa: ASSSTGTEAF
v_call: TRBV12-3/TRBV12-4; d_call: TRBD1; cdr3_length: 16; cdr3_aa: ASSTTTPDREVAGEQF
v_call: TRBV7-9; d_call: TRBD1; cdr3_length: 13; cdr3_aa: ASSPPGTGGLEQF
v_call: TRBV27; d_call: -; cdr3_length: 15; cdr3_aa: ASSLLSAGQPSYEQY
v_call: TRBV27; d_call: -; cdr3_length: 12; cdr3_aa: ASSPTGFNQPQH
v_call: TRBV30; d_call: -; cdr3_length: 12; cdr3_aa: AWSQGQGITEAF
v_call: TRBV7-9; d_call: TRBD1; cdr3_length: 17; cdr3_aa: ASSPFRGTGFTSGNTIY
v_call: TRBV19; d_call: TRBD1; cdr3_length: 14; cdr3_aa: ASRIPSGTGYYGYT
v_call: TRBV27; d_call: TRBD1; cdr3_length: 13; cdr3_aa: ASSFWTGGGYGYT
v_call: TRBV6-6; d_call: TRBD1; cdr3_length: 12; cdr3_aa: ASRADRGDYEQY
v_call: TRBV5-5; d_call: -; cdr3_length: 12; cdr3_aa: ASIGTSGANTIY
v_call: TRBV27; d_call: TRBD1; cdr3_length: 14; cdr3_aa: ASSSQTQGYTDTQY
v_call: TRBV5-6; d_call: -; cdr3_length: 13; cdr3_aa: ASSPPFSGANVLT
v_call: TRBV15; d_call: TRBD2; cdr3_length: 17; cdr3_aa: ATSPIRTGSAGGIGELF
v_call: TRBV6-5; d_call: TRBD1; cdr3_length: 13; cdr3_aa: ASSTSPGTGSGYT
v_call: TRBV29-1; d_call: -; cdr3_length: 12; cdr3_aa: SAGEGSSSYEQY